One sample yielded the 10 T cell receptor beta chains listed below, sequenced in a study of OX40 agonist ivuxolimab in advanced cancers. Method: immunoSEQ multiplex PCR; TCRdb's copy keeps in-frame clones and lacks some. The sample has about 57,000 clones; 85% to 95% are singletons. Sequenced material: CD4+ or CD8+ T cells sorted from blood, taken in a trial of the OX40 agonist ivuxolimab. The receptors originated from an adult with an advanced solid tumor such as melanoma, head and neck, liver or kidney cancer.

This chain connects TRBV29-1 to TRBJ2-7; D possibly corresponds to TRBD2 (7 bases). The germline V and J ends were trimmed by 5 bases and 2 bases, with 22 bases remaining between them. The CDR3 totals 16 residues. Germline CDR1 is SQVTM and CDR2 is ANQGSEA. For the CDR3, the DNA is TGCAGCGTTCAAGGGGATTTGGGGGGGACACCCTACGAGCAGTACTTC. Translating it yields CSVQGDLGGTPYEQYF.

The J gene is TRBJ2-1, the V gene TRBV19; no firm D call. The CDR3 contains 13 residues. Trimming cost V 1 base and J 4 bases, with 5 bases left between them. Germline V gives CDR1 LNHDA, CDR2 SQIVND (reference sequence). DNA of the CDR3: TGTGCCAGTAGTATAGGGGCGTACAATGAGCAGTTCTTC. Translated: CASSIGAYNEQFF.

The CDR3, as DNA: TGTGCCAGCAGCTCAGGACAGGGCAATCAGCCCCAGCATTTT. Translation: CASSSGQGNQPQHF. V and J are TRBV7-6 and TRBJ1-5; 7 bases line up with TRBD1. After removal of 4 bases from V and 2 bases from J, the junction contained 2 bases not matched to a gene. The CDR3 is made up of 14 amino acids. The germline V gene has CDR1 SGHVS and CDR2 FNYEAQ. Variable domain in full (rest from reference TRBV7-6 and TRBJ1-5): GAGVSQSPRYKVTKRGQDVALRCDPISGHVSLYWYRQALGQGPEFLTYFNYEAQQDKSGLPNDRFSAERPEGSISTLTIQRTEQRDSAMYRCASSSGQGNQPQHFGDGTRLSIL.

The J gene is TRBJ2-5, the V gene TRBV28, with TRBD2 matching 10 bases. The J segment lost 2 bases and the V segment lost 4 bases, leaving 7 bases of the junction unmatched. Per the germline V gene, CDR1 is MDHEN and CDR2 is SYDVKM. This CDR3 has 16 amino acids. The CDR3 sequence is CASSSTGTSVQETQYF. The DNA for the CDR3 is TGTGCCAGCAGTTCAACCGGGACTAGCGTACAAGAGACCCAGTACTTC. Full variable domain (missing parts from reference TRBV28 and TRBJ2-5): DVKVTQSSRYLVKRTGEKVFLECVQDMDHENMFWYRQDPGLGLRLIYFSYDVKMKEKGDIPEGYSVSREKKERFSLILESASTNQTSMYLCASSSTGTSVQETQYFGPGTRLLVL.

This clone was recorded a few times. This sequence joins TRBV4-3 and TRBJ2-7, with 8 bases lining up with TRBD1. Germline-derived CDR1 and CDR2 are LGHNA and YSLEER. The CDR3 totals 15 residues. The V and J ends lost 1 base and 3 bases, in that order; junction bases with no gene match: 5. The CDR3 protein is CASSQARDRLYEQYF. In DNA form, the CDR3 reads TGCGCCAGCAGCCAAGCCCGGGACAGGCTCTACGAGCAGTACTTC.

About this clone itself: The sample has other DNA sequences that encode this CDR3 too. V is TRBV11-2 and J is TRBJ2-5; no clear D. Deletions cut 1 base from V and 4 bases from J, with 1 base between. This CDR3 region has 11 residues. Germline loops: CDR1 SGHAT, CDR2 FQNNGV. CDR3 region: CASSLVETQYF. Written as DNA, the CDR3 is TGTGCCAGCAGCTTAGTAGAGACCCAGTACTTC. Full variable domain (rest looked up from reference TRBV11-2 and TRBJ2-5): EAGVAQSPRYKIIEKRQSVAFWCNPISGHATLYWYQQILGQGPKLLIQFQNNGVVDDSQLPKDRFSAERLKGVDSTLKIQPAKLEDSAVYLCASSLVETQYFGPGTRLLVL.

A remark on this clone: A read error may produce the germline difference seen at one junction end. The chain joins TRBV6-6 to TRBJ2-3; TRBD2 agrees at 8 bases. CDR1 and CDR2 from the germline V gene are MNHNY and SVGAGI (reference sequence). The CDR3 loop spans 15 amino acids. In nucleotides, the CDR3 is TGTGCCAGCAGTGGCATTTGGACTAGCAAAGATACGCAGTATTTT. Amino acids: CASSGIWTSKDTQYF.

The chain combines TRBV13 with TRBJ1-2; the D gene is possibly TRBD1 (5 bases). The germline V and J ends were trimmed by 8 bases and 6 bases, with 19 bases remaining between them. Germline V gene data show CDR1 as PRHDT and CDR2 as FYEKMQ (reference sequence). This CDR3 is 14 amino acids long. The CDR3 reads CASAEGLGSDGYTF. The DNA for the CDR3 is TGTGCCAGCGCGGAGGGGTTGGGATCGGATGGCTACACCTTC.

The chain has TRBV11-2 and TRBJ1-1, with no clear D. Per the germline V gene, CDR1 is SGHAT and CDR2 is FQNNGV. Trimming left V 5 bases short and J 3 bases short, with 13 bases between. The CDR3 extends over 14 amino acids. The CDR3 here is CASSPVFGDTEAFF. CDR3 DNA: TGTGCCAGCAGCCCCGTATTCGGGGACACTGAAGCTTTCTTT.

This chain joins TRBV6-1 and TRBJ1-4; tentatively, D is TRBD1 (5 bases). Trimming cost V 3 bases and J 5 bases, with 10 bases left between them. The CDR3 runs to 14 residues. The germline V gene has CDR1 MNHNS and CDR2 SASEGT. DNA of the CDR3: TGTGCCAGCAGTGAGGCCCAGGGAAATGAAAAACTGTTTTTT. Protein: CASSEAQGNEKLFF.